These T cell receptor beta chains were read from a single sample in a study of OX40 agonist ivuxolimab in advanced cancers. Clones were read by immunoSEQ multiplex PCR, and TCRdb kept only the in-frame ones, dropping some. The data hold about 77,000 clones, with over 75% observed a single time. The specimen was CD4+ or CD8+ T cells sorted from blood, collected in a trial of the OX40 agonist ivuxolimab. Receptors originate from an adult with an advanced solid tumor such as melanoma, head and neck, liver or kidney cancer. Each CDR3 is given with its conserved first and last residue. The D gene is left open where the match is weak.

-	TRBV4-1	TRBJ1-5	TGCGCCAGCAGCCTACAGGGTAGTCAGCCCCAGCATTTT	CASSLQGSQPQHF
TRBD2	TRBV2	TRBJ2-3	TGTGCCAGCAGTGAAGTAGGACTAGTAATCTCAGATACGCAGTATTTT	CASSEVGLVISDTQYF
-	TRBV28	TRBJ2-5	TGTGCCAGCAGATCCACGGGACCCGAGGGTGCCCAGTACTTC	CASRSTGPEGAQYF
TRBD1	TRBV19	TRBJ2-1	TGTGCCAGTAGTCCTAACAGGGGGGACCTCTCCTACAATGAGCAGTTCTTC	CASSPNRGDLSYNEQFF
-	TRBV5-1	TRBJ2-3	TGCGCCAGCAGCTCTGGGCCCACAGATACGCAGTATTTT	CASSSGPTDTQYF
-	TRBV21-1	TRBJ1-1	TGTGCCAGCAGCAAAGTGGGAGGGTTGAACACTGAAGCTTTCTTT	CASSKVGGLNTEAFF
TRBD2	TRBV19	TRBJ2-1	TGTGCCAGTGTTAGCGGGGGGGTTAACGCCTACAATGAGCAGTTCTTC	CASVSGGVNAYNEQFF
TRBD1	TRBV5-1	TRBJ2-7	TGCGCCAGCAGTTGGGGACAGACGGCTTACGAGCAGTACTTC	CASSWGQTAYEQYF
-	TRBV27	TRBJ2-6	TGTGCCAGCAGCAATCCTACCACTACAGGTGTCCTCACTGGGGCCAACGTCCTGACTTTC	CASSNPTTTGVLTGANVLTF
-	TRBV28	TRBJ2-7	TGTGCCAGCTTCCAACCGGGGGCCCACGAGCAGTACTTC	CASFQPGAHEQYF
-	TRBV2	TRBJ2-1	TGTGCCAGCAGTGAGGACACTATGGGCCACAATGAGCAGTTCTTC	CASSEDTMGHNEQFF
-	TRBV28	TRBJ1-2	TGTGCCAGCAGTCCTCCGACAGGTTCGTGGGGCTACACCTTC	CASSPPTGSWGYTF
-	TRBV6-1	TRBJ1-1	TGTGCCAGCAGTGTAGACCAGGGCCACACTGAAGCTTTCTTT	CASSVDQGHTEAFF
-	TRBV15	TRBJ1-5	TGTGCCACCAGCAGACAGGGGTTTAACAATCAGCCCCAGCATTTT	CATSRQGFNNQPQHF
-	TRBV5-1	TRBJ2-7	TGCGCCAGCAGCCCCCCGGGGAGTATCGCCTACGAGCAGTACTTC	CASSPPGSIAYEQYF
-	TRBV11-3	TRBJ2-1	TGTGCCAGCAGCTTAGATATCACAGGGGAGCAGTTCTTC	CASSLDITGEQFF
-	TRBV5-8	TRBJ2-3	TGTGCTACCCCGGGCTTTTCCGATACGCAGTATTTT	CATPGFSDTQYF
TRBD2	TRBV7-3	TRBJ2-3	TGTGCCAGCAGCCGTACTAGCGGGGGGACAATAGATACGCAGTATTTT	CASSRTSGGTIDTQYF
TRBD1	TRBV29-1	TRBJ1-5	TGCAGCGCCACAGTAGGGACAGGGAATCAGCCCCAGCATTTT	CSATVGTGNQPQHF
-	TRBV2	TRBJ2-3	TGTGCCAGCAGTCCCGGACTGACTAGCACAGATACGCAGTATTTT	CASSPGLTSTDTQYF
-	TRBV18	TRBJ1-3	TGTGCCAGCTCACCTTTCGAAAACACCATATATTTT	CASSPFENTIYF
-	TRBV20-1	TRBJ1-2	TGCAGTGCTAGAGATCAGCGGGGCTACACCTTC	CSARDQRGYTF
-	TRBV7-9	TRBJ2-1	TGTGCCAGCCACGACCCCCAGGGACCACCTTACAATGAGCAGTTCTTC	CASHDPQGPPYNEQFF
TRBD1	TRBV5-1	TRBJ1-4	TGCGCCAGCAGCTTCGGACAGGGGGTATGGGTTGAAAAACTGTTTTTT	CASSFGQGVWVEKLFF